This TCR beta chain came from a study of T-cell memory formation after mild COVID-19. Overall study results and limits: In second-wave clones peaking day 37, SARS-CoV-2 specificity remained unconfirmed. While clones contracting from day 15 to 85 were balanced between CD4 and CD8, later expanders leaned CD4+. Contracting CD8+ clones were enriched in EMRA, CD4+ mainly in CM and EM. The finding that pre-infection memory included some responding clones suggested that cross-reactive memory joined.

Many counts were recorded for this clonotype. Its target is unknown. TCRdb passed the 5' RACE reads through MiXCR, listing each CDR3 protein once. The sample holds around 340,000 distinct CDR3 sequences, roughly 13% seen once. Trimming took off 1 base at V and 7 bases at J, with 6 bases between the two ends. The CDR3 has 12 residues. CDR1 is SGHRS and CDR2 is YFSETQ in the germline V gene. The chain employs TRBV5-1 and TRBJ2-1; possible D gene TRBD2, 5 bases. The sequence came from a man aged 18 to 30 who had mild COVID-19 (a few samples of this study predate the infection). Cell type and time point are not known. Sequencing used PBMCs or a T cell subset sorted from them (not recorded which). The CDR3 sequence: CASSLTRNEQFF. The CDR3 DNA reads as TGCGCCAGCAGCTTGACTAGGAATGAGCAGTTCTTC.